A single sample is the source of the 25 T cell receptor beta chains below, sequenced in a study of blood T cells in healthy people across ages. Next came a second PCR, run for about 7 to 12 cycles, which used a sample-barcoded 5' primer along with a J-beta primer mix. TCRdb fed the 5' RACE reads into MiXCR, producing one record per CDR3 protein. The table records hundreds of thousands of distinct CDR3 sequences, around 28% of them present only once. Sequencing was done on a sample of blood. The receptors stem from a woman aged 80 or over in good health.

This clonotype has only a few counts. The chain links TRBV7-2 to TRBJ1-6, with D uncertain. Germline values: CDR1 SGHTA, CDR2 FQGNSA. The CDR3 spans 14 residues. Trimming removed 1 base at V and 10 bases at J, with 11 bases between. CDR3 coding DNA: TGTGCCAGCAGCTTAGGCCGAGAATGGTCACCCCTCCACTTT. This translates into CASSLGREWSPLHF. The full variable domain, with the rest looked up from reference TRBV7-2 and TRBJ1-6, is GAGVSQSPSNKVTEKGKDVELRCDPISGHTALYWYRQSLGQGLEFLIYFQGNSAPDKSGLPSDRFSAERTGGSVSTLTIQRTQQEDSAVYLCASSLGREWSPLHFGNGTRLTVT.

Concerning this clonotype: This sequence may be a read error, since a much larger clone differs from it by one base. This chain joins TRBV7-2 and TRBJ1-2; D call uncertain. This CDR3 is built from 13 residues. V lost 1 base, J lost 5 bases, and 8 bases lay in between. Germline CDR1 is SGHTA and CDR2 is FQGNSA. CDR3 amino acids: CASSLVDCYGYTF. The DNA for the CDR3 is TGTGCCAGCAGCTTAGTCGACTGTTATGGCTACACCTTC. The full variable domain, in which reference TRBV7-2 and TRBJ1-2 provide the parts outside the CDR3, is GAGVSQSPSNKVTEKGKDVELRCDPISGHTALYWYRQSLGQGLEFLIYFQGNSAPDKSGLPSDRFSAERTGGSVSTLTIQRTQQEDSAVYLCASSLVDCYGYTFGSGTRLTVV.

The chain couples TRBV5-1 to TRBJ2-3; D might be TRBD2 (6 bases). V lost 1 base and J lost 0, with 12 bases in between. Germline V gene lookup returns CDR1 SGHRS and CDR2 YFSETQ. There are 16 residues in the CDR3. The CDR3 nucleotides are TGCGCCAGCAGCTTGACGACTAGAATAAGCACAGATACGCAGTATTTT. It is translated as CASSLTTRISTDTQYF.

This clonotype was counted ten times or more. The chain carries TRBV7-8 and TRBJ1-6; tentatively, D is TRBD1 (5 bases). This CDR3 comprises 13 residues. Germline assignment: CDR1 SGHVS and CDR2 FQNEAQ. Trimming cost V 1 base and J 11 bases, with 9 bases left between them. CDR3 protein: CASSLGEQAPLHF. In nucleotides, the CDR3 is TGTGCCAGCAGCTTAGGCGAACAGGCACCCCTCCACTTT.

Details on this clonotype: One base away lies a much larger clone, so this may be a sequencing read error. The rearrangement links TRBV7-9 to TRBJ2-3; D gene ambiguous. The CDR3 is 15 residues long. Germline V gives CDR1 SEHNR, CDR2 FQNEAQ (reference sequence). V was clipped by 4 bases and J by 4 bases, with 15 bases between them. DNA of the CDR3: TGTGCCAGCAGCTCGGAGCTATTCATGGCAGATACGCAGTATTTT. Translation: CASSSELFMADTQYF. Looking up the rest from reference TRBV7-9 and TRBJ2-3 gives the full variable domain: DTGVSQNPRHKITKRGQNVTFRCDPISEHNRLYWYRQTLGQGPEFLTYFQNEAQLEKSRLLSDRFSAERPKGSFSTLEIQRTEQGDSAMYLCASSSELFMADTQYFGPGTRLTVL.

This clonotype was picked up many times. The chain joins TRBV20-1 to TRBJ2-1; D not certain. There are 15 residues in the CDR3. Germline assignment: CDR1 DFQATT and CDR2 SNEGSKA (reference sequence). V lost 4 bases and J lost 1, with 14 bases in between. The chain's CDR3 is CSAIFSIWSYNEQFF. CDR3 DNA: TGCAGTGCTATTTTCAGTATCTGGTCCTACAATGAGCAGTTCTTC.

V usage is TRBV7-6 and J usage is TRBJ2-7; 8 positions agree with TRBD2. This CDR3 has 16 amino acids. Germline V gene sequence: CDR1 SGHVS, CDR2 FNYEAQ. J lost 7 bases, V lost 1 base, and 12 bases had no gene match. The CDR3 DNA is TGTGCCAGCAGCTTAGGATCCGGGGTAGCGGGGAATGAGCAGTACTTC. Translation: CASSLGSGVAGNEQYF.

The V call is TRBV7-2, the J call TRBJ1-2; no firm D call. The CDR3 is made up of 15 amino acids. Germline CDR1 and CDR2: SGHTA and FQGNSA. V gave up 2 bases and J gave up 5 bases, with 15 bases separating them. The CDR3 coding sequence is TGTGCCAGCAGCTTATCCGGGGTCAGTTATTATGGCTACACCTTC. It encodes CASSLSGVSYYGYTF. The full variable domain, with the rest looked up from reference TRBV7-2 and TRBJ1-2, is GAGVSQSPSNKVTEKGKDVELRCDPISGHTALYWYRQSLGQGLEFLIYFQGNSAPDKSGLPSDRFSAERTGGSVSTLTIQRTQQEDSAVYLCASSLSGVSYYGYTFGSGTRLTVV.

This clonotype has just a few counts. The chain links TRBV3-1 to TRBJ1-4; D might be TRBD1 (5 bases). Germline lookup yields CDR1 LGHDT and CDR2 YNNKEL (reference sequence). V was pared by 4 bases and J by 7 bases, with 22 bases between. The CDR3 extends over 17 amino acids. The CDR3 DNA reads as TGTGCCAGCAGCCCGACTACCGGGGCGGCCGGGGGTGAAAAACTGTTTTTT. Translation: CASSPTTGAAGGEKLFF.

This clonotype was found a few times. A much larger clone differs by one base, so this may be a read error. V and J are TRBV12-3 or TRBV12-4 and TRBJ2-3, with 7 nucleotides matching TRBD1. CDR3 length: 14 residues. CDR3 in DNA: TGTGCCAGCAGTTCAGGAGGTGGGACAGATGCGCAGTATTTT. Protein: CASSSGGGTDAQYF.

This clonotype showed up many times. The V call is TRBV11-2, the J call TRBJ2-5, with D possibly being TRBD1 (6 bases). Trimming removed 2 bases at V and 3 bases at J, with 7 bases between. The length of the CDR3 is 13 residues. CDR1 SGHAT and CDR2 FQNNGV come from the germline V gene. The CDR3 region has the DNA TGTGCCAGCAGCTTATACAGGGAAGAGACCCAGTACTTC. Translation: CASSLYREETQYF.

This clonotype was seen at least ten times. The chain uses TRBV4-3 and TRBJ2-1, with D uncertain. The CDR3 extends over 13 amino acids. V lost 3 bases and J 5 bases, leaving 8 bases between the germline ends. In germline, CDR1 is LGHNA, CDR2 YSLEER. CDR3 nucleotides: TGCGCCAGCAGCCAGCTCAGAGACAATGAGCAGTTCTTC. This codes for CASSQLRDNEQFF.

This clonotype was picked up one time. CDR3 residues: CASSQFEAGELFF. For the CDR3, the DNA is TGTGCCAGCAGCCAATTTGAGGCCGGGGAGCTGTTTTTT. This chain joins TRBV14 and TRBJ2-2; no clear D gene. Looked up from germline, CDR1 is SGHDN and CDR2 is FVKESK. Trimming took 2 bases from V and 6 from J, leaving 7 bases between them. This CDR3 has 13 residues.

This clonotype was counted ten times or more. The chain employs TRBV9 and TRBJ2-7, with D possibly TRBD1 on 5 matching bases. The ends were cut back, 2 bases at V and 3 bases at J, with 12 bases in the middle. The germline V gene encodes CDR1 SGDLS and CDR2 YYNGEE. This CDR3 region has 14 residues. The CDR3 loop reads CASSVGQESYEQYF. The CDR3 region has the DNA TGTGCCAGCAGCGTGGGGCAGGAAAGCTACGAGCAGTACTTC.

On this clonotype: The junction shows a germline mismatch at one end, possibly a read error. V and J are TRBV25-1 and TRBJ1-1; possibly TRBD1 for D (5 bases). The CDR3 has 14 amino acids. In germline, CDR1 is MGHDK, CDR2 SYGVNS. The CDR3 sequence is CASREWGRNTEAFF. The CDR3 coding sequence is TGTGCCAGCAGGGAATGGGGCCGCAACACTGAAGCTTTCTTT.

At least ten counts were recorded for this clonotype. The chain has TRBV12-3 or TRBV12-4 and TRBJ1-5, with 7 bases aligning to TRBD1. The CDR3 has 14 amino acids. The V gene end was trimmed by 5 bases and the J gene end by 0 bases; junction bases not matched to a gene: 1. CDR3 nucleotide sequence: TGTGCCAGCAGTCAGGGGGTTAGCAATCAGCCCCAGCATTTT. Amino acid sequence: CASSQGVSNQPQHF.

J is TRBJ2-2 and V is TRBV12-3 or TRBV12-4, with D tentatively TRBD1 or TRBD2 (5 bases each). The CDR3 is 14 amino acids. V shed 6 bases and J shed 4 bases, with 12 bases lying between them. CDR3 in DNA: TGTGCCAGCAGCTCCGGGACGGCCACCGGGGAGCTGTTTTTT. Its protein is CASSSGTATGELFF.

The chain couples TRBV5-6 to TRBJ2-7, with a tentative D call TRBD1 (5 bases). The V gene's germline CDR1 is SGHDT and CDR2 YYEEEE. V was cut by 3 bases and J by 2 bases, with 12 bases left in between. CDR3 length equals 14 residues. The CDR3 DNA reads TGTGCCAGCAGCTGGAAGGGGTTAGCCTACGAGCAGTACTTC. It yields the protein CASSWKGLAYEQYF.

This chain joins TRBV20-1 and TRBJ2-5; D is perhaps TRBD1 or TRBD2 (5 bases each). Germline V gene sequence: CDR1 DFQATT, CDR2 SNEGSKA (reference sequence). V lost 0 bases and J 1 base, leaving 12 bases between the germline ends. The CDR3 consists of 15 residues. The CDR3 DNA sequence: TGCAGTGCTAGAGATGGGACGAGGGGCCAAGAGACCCAGTACTTC. Translating it yields CSARDGTRGQETQYF.

A word on this clonotype: A much larger clone differs from this one at a single base, so this may be a read error. This chain uses TRBV6-5 with TRBJ2-2; possibly TRBD1 for D (5 bases). This CDR3 has 15 amino acids. Germline values: CDR1 MNHEY, CDR2 SVGAGI. Trimming pared 6 bases from V and 3 bases from J, leaving 14 bases between. The CDR3 region has the DNA TGTGCCAGCAGACCTGAGACAGCGCACACCGGGGAGCTGTTTTTT. Translation gives CASRPETAHTGELFF.

This clonotype was detected ten times or more. The genes are TRBV20-1 and TRBJ2-5; 7 bases line up with TRBD2. V shed 3 bases and J 3 bases; nucleotides not matched to a gene: 1. The CDR3 extends over 12 amino acids. CDR1 is DFQATT and CDR2 is SNEGSKA in the germline V gene (reference sequence). The CDR3 bases are TGCAGTGCTAGTGCGGGGGAAGAGACCCAGTACTTC. Translating gives CSASAGEETQYF.

This clonotype was observed many times. J is TRBJ1-6 and V is TRBV27; D may be TRBD1 (5 bases). CDR1 and CDR2 (germline): MNHEY, SMNVEV (reference sequence). This CDR3 is built from 14 residues. V gave up 7 bases and J gave up 8 bases, with 15 bases separating them. The CDR3 bases are TGTGCCAGCACCTGGGGGGGAGTTGATTCACCCCTCCACTTT. Its protein is CASTWGGVDSPLHF.

Details on this clonotype: A read error may be the cause here, since a much bigger clone is one base away. The V gene is TRBV6-2 or TRBV6-3, the J gene TRBJ2-6; D is unresolved. Germline lookup yields CDR1 MNHEY and CDR2 SVGEGT. The CDR3 sequence is 18 residues long. CDR3 in amino acids: CASSYSKTASSGTNVLTF. In DNA, the CDR3 is TGTGCCAGCAGTTACTCGAAGACGGCCAGCTCTGGGACCAACGTCCTGACTTTC.

This clonotype was observed at least ten times. The V call is TRBV5-1, the J call TRBJ1-1, with a weak D call TRBD1 (5 bases). In germline, CDR1 is SGHRS, CDR2 YFSETQ. Trimming took off 3 bases at V and 3 bases at J, with 9 bases between the two ends. There are 13 residues in the CDR3. The CDR3, as DNA: TGCGCCAGCAGCTCCGGACAAGACACTGAAGCTTTCTTT. Encoded protein: CASSSGQDTEAFF.

This clonotype has more than one count but fewer than ten. V and J are TRBV9 and TRBJ1-1; D is undetermined. Trimming left V 7 bases short and J 1 base short, with 11 bases between. CDR3 length: 13 residues. Germline assignment: CDR1 SGDLS and CDR2 YYNGEE. As DNA, the CDR3 is TGTGCCAGCCAGAGAGTCTCGAACACTGAAGCTTTCTTT. Amino acids: CASQRVSNTEAFF.